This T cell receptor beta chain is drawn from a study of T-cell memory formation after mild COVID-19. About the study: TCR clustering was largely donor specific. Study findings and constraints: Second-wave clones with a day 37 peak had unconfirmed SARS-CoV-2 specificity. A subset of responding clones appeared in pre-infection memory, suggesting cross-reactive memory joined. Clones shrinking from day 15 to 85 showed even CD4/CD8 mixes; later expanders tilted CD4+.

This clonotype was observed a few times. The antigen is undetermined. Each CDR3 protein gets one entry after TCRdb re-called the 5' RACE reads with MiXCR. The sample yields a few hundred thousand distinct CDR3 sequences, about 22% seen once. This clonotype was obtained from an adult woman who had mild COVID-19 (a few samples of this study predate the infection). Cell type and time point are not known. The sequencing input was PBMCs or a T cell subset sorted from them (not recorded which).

The CDR3 nucleotides read TGTGCCAGCAGTTACCCAGGCTTCAATCAGCCCCAGCATTTT. As protein: CASSYPGFNQPQHF. The chain couples TRBV6-2 or TRBV6-3 to TRBJ1-5; D gene uncertain. The CDR3 runs 14 residues. Germline V CDR1 and CDR2: MNHEY, SVGEGT. V lost 2 bases and J 3 bases, leaving 8 bases between the germline ends.